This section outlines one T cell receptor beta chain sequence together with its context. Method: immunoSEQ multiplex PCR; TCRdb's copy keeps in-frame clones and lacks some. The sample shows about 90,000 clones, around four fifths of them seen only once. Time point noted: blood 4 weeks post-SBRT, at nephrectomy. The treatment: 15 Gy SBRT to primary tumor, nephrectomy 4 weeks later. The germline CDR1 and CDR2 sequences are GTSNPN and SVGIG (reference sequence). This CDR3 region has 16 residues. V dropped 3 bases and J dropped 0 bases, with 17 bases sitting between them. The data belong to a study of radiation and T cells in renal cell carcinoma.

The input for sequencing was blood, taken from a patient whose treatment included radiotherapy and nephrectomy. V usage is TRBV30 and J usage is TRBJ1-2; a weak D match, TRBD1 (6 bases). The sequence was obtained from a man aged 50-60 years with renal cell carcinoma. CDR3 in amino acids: CAWRGYRELANYGYTF. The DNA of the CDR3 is TGTGCCTGGAGGGGATACAGGGAATTAGCTAACTATGGCTACACCTTC.